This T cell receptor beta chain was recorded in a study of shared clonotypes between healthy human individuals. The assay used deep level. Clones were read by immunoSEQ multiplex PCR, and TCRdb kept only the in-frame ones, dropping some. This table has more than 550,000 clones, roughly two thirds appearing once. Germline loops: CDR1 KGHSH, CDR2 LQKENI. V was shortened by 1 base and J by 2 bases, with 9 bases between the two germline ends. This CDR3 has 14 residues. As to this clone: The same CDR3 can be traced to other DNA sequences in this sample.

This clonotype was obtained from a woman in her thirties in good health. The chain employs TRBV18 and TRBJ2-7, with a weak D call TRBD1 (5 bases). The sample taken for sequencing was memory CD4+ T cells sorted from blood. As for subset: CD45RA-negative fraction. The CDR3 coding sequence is TGTGCCAGCTCACCACGCCAGGGCACCTACGAGCAGTACTTC. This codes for CASSPRQGTYEQYF.